This is a list of T cell receptor beta chains from one sample in a study of cytomegalovirus exposure and HLA in healthy donors. Produced via immunoSEQ multiplex PCR; TCRdb's table is partial and in-frame only. The profile covers around 130,000 clones, with about 79% appearing a single time and 2% to 2.5% taken by the ten largest. The material sequenced was PBMCs. The receptors were gathered from a man in his late teens or twenties in good health and CMV-seronegative. Each CDR3 is given with its conserved first and last residue. The order of the fields is J gene, D gene, clone size, V gene, CDR3 DNA, CDR3 protein. A D gene is named only where the DNA matches it firmly. For some rows the clone size is stated as once, few or many, or as a class when expanded; others skip it.

j_gene: TRBJ2-6
d_gene: TRBD1
abundance: -
v_gene: TRBV7-9
CDR3nt: TGTGCCAGCAGCTTAGGTAGCCAGGGGGCGCCCCCTGGGGCCAACGTCCTGACTTTC
CDR3aa: CASSLGSQGAPPGANVLTF

j_gene: TRBJ2-7
d_gene: TRBD2
abundance: -
v_gene: TRBV27
CDR3nt: TGTGCCAGCAGTTTCACCGGGACTAGCGGGAGCGCCGCCTGGGGGGAGCAGTACTTC
CDR3aa: CASSFTGTSGSAAWGEQYF

j_gene: TRBJ2-7
d_gene: TRBD2
abundance: -
v_gene: TRBV7-7
CDR3nt: TGTGCTAGCAGCCGGGACTACTCCTACGAGCAGTACTTC
CDR3aa: CASSRDYSYEQYF

j_gene: TRBJ2-1
d_gene: TRBD2
abundance: -
v_gene: TRBV9
CDR3nt: TGTGCCAGCAGCGTAGGACTAGCGGGAGCCTACAATGAGCAGTTCTTC
CDR3aa: CASSVGLAGAYNEQFF

j_gene: TRBJ2-1
d_gene: TRBD2
abundance: -
v_gene: TRBV4-3
CDR3nt: TGCGCCAGCAGCCAAGAGCTGAGCGGGGTGACTAGCGGCTACAATGAGCAGTTCTTC
CDR3aa: CASSQELSGVTSGYNEQFF

j_gene: TRBJ1-1
d_gene: -
abundance: once
v_gene: TRBV19
CDR3nt: TGTGCCAGTCGATTTCCCGGAGACTGGAACACTGAAGCTTTCTTT
CDR3aa: CASRFPGDWNTEAFF

j_gene: TRBJ2-2
d_gene: TRBD1
abundance: -
v_gene: TRBV28
CDR3nt: TGTGCCAGCAGTGCCCCGGACAGGCCCGGGGAGCTGTTTTTT
CDR3aa: CASSAPDRPGELFF

j_gene: TRBJ1-3
d_gene: -
abundance: once
v_gene: TRBV7-8
CDR3nt: TGTGCCAGCAGCCCAGGGATGTCTGGAAACACCATATATTTT
CDR3aa: CASSPGMSGNTIYF

j_gene: TRBJ1-4
d_gene: -
abundance: -
v_gene: TRBV27
CDR3nt: TGTGCCAGCAGCCTGACAGGATATAATGAAAAACTGTTTTTT
CDR3aa: CASSLTGYNEKLFF

j_gene: TRBJ2-7
d_gene: -
abundance: -
v_gene: TRBV29-1
CDR3nt: TGCAGCGCTTACTCCCCCGGACTATCCTACGAGCAGTACTTC
CDR3aa: CSAYSPGLSYEQYF

j_gene: TRBJ1-2
d_gene: TRBD1
abundance: -
v_gene: TRBV5-6
CDR3nt: TGTGCCAGCAGCTCTCCGGGACAGCTACATGGCTACACCTTC
CDR3aa: CASSSPGQLHGYTF

j_gene: TRBJ2-5
d_gene: TRBD1
abundance: few
v_gene: TRBV5-1
CDR3nt: TGCGCCAGCAGCGATGGACAGGGGAGTAGTATCGGGGAGACCCAGTACTTC
CDR3aa: CASSDGQGSSIGETQYF

j_gene: TRBJ1-6
d_gene: -
abundance: -
v_gene: TRBV5-4
CDR3nt: TGTGCCAGCAGCCCGGAGGGAGGGGGTAATTCACCCCTCCACTTT
CDR3aa: CASSPEGGGNSPLHF

j_gene: TRBJ2-6
d_gene: -
abundance: -
v_gene: TRBV7-9
CDR3nt: TGTGCCAGCAGCTTAGGTACAAATTTACGTCCTGGGGCCAACGTCCTGACTTTC
CDR3aa: CASSLGTNLRPGANVLTF

j_gene: TRBJ1-4
d_gene: TRBD1
abundance: few
v_gene: TRBV4-3
CDR3nt: TGCGCCAGCAGCGAAAGGGACAGGGCTGGTGAAAAACTGTTTTTT
CDR3aa: CASSERDRAGEKLFF

j_gene: TRBJ2-7
d_gene: -
abundance: once
v_gene: TRBV27
CDR3nt: TGTGCCAGCAGTTTCTCCATAGATTCGTACGAGCAGTACTTC
CDR3aa: CASSFSIDSYEQYF

j_gene: TRBJ2-7
d_gene: TRBD1
abundance: -
v_gene: TRBV19
CDR3nt: TGTGCCAGTAGTAAAGGGACAGTCGGATACTACGAGCAGTACTTC
CDR3aa: CASSKGTVGYYEQYF

j_gene: TRBJ1-1
d_gene: TRBD1
abundance: -
v_gene: TRBV30
CDR3nt: TGTGCCTGGAGCCGGGACAGGAACACTGAAGCTTTCTTT
CDR3aa: CAWSRDRNTEAFF

j_gene: TRBJ1-5
d_gene: -
abundance: -
v_gene: TRBV2
CDR3nt: TGTGCCAGCAGTGTTAAGTCAGGGGTAAGGCAGCCCCAGCATTTT
CDR3aa: CASSVKSGVRQPQHF

j_gene: TRBJ2-2
d_gene: -
abundance: -
v_gene: TRBV2
CDR3nt: TGTGCCAGCAGTACTCCCGGGGAGCTGTTTTTT
CDR3aa: CASSTPGELFF

j_gene: TRBJ1-2
d_gene: TRBD1
abundance: -
v_gene: TRBV15
CDR3nt: TGTGCCACCAGCAGGGGGGGACAGGGGAACTATGGCTACACCTTC
CDR3aa: CATSRGGQGNYGYTF

j_gene: TRBJ2-5
d_gene: TRBD1
abundance: -
v_gene: TRBV7-9
CDR3nt: TGTGCCAGCAGCTTAGCAGGACAGGGTAAAGAGACCCAGTACTTC
CDR3aa: CASSLAGQGKETQYF

j_gene: TRBJ2-7
d_gene: -
abundance: -
v_gene: TRBV18
CDR3nt: TGTGCCAGCTCACCAACGGGATCTAAAGCTAGCTACGAGCAGTACTTC
CDR3aa: CASSPTGSKASYEQYF

j_gene: TRBJ1-5
d_gene: -
abundance: -
v_gene: TRBV5-5
CDR3nt: TGTGCCAGCAGCTCGGGGGGTTACAATCAGCCCCAGCATTTT
CDR3aa: CASSSGGYNQPQHF

j_gene: TRBJ1-1
d_gene: TRBD1
abundance: -
v_gene: TRBV19
CDR3nt: TGTGCCAGTAGTGTTCGACAGGGGGTGAGTTTCACTGAAGCTTTCTTT
CDR3aa: CASSVRQGVSFTEAFF

j_gene: TRBJ1-4
d_gene: TRBD1
abundance: -
v_gene: TRBV2
CDR3nt: TGTGCCAGCAGTTTTAGACAGGGATTCGAAAAACTGTTTTTT
CDR3aa: CASSFRQGFEKLFF

j_gene: TRBJ2-3
d_gene: -
abundance: -
v_gene: TRBV7-2
CDR3nt: TGTGCCAGCAGCTTAGCGCTGGGAGCGCAGTATTTT
CDR3aa: CASSLALGAQYF

j_gene: TRBJ1-5
d_gene: -
abundance: -
v_gene: TRBV28
CDR3nt: TGTGCCAGCAGTTTGCGGGGAGGGCTAACTAATCAGCCCCAGCATTTT
CDR3aa: CASSLRGGLTNQPQHF

j_gene: TRBJ2-1
d_gene: TRBD2
abundance: once
v_gene: TRBV15
CDR3nt: TGTGCCACCAGCGGCCTCAGGAGCGGGGTCTACAATGAGCAGTTCTTC
CDR3aa: CATSGLRSGVYNEQFF

j_gene: TRBJ2-5
d_gene: TRBD2
abundance: once
v_gene: TRBV9
CDR3nt: TGTGCCAGCAGCCCCAGGGGGACTAGCGGGAGTCCCTTAGAGACCCAGTACTTC
CDR3aa: CASSPRGTSGSPLETQYF

j_gene: TRBJ2-7
d_gene: -
abundance: -
v_gene: TRBV2
CDR3nt: TGTGCCAGGGGGGCGGGCGTCGACTCGGTTTCCTACGAGCAGTACTTC
CDR3aa: CARGAGVDSVSYEQYF

j_gene: TRBJ2-1
d_gene: -
abundance: -
v_gene: TRBV9
CDR3nt: TGTGCCAGCAGCGTTTCAGTTGAGGGTGAGCAGTTCTTC
CDR3aa: CASSVSVEGEQFF

j_gene: TRBJ1-6
d_gene: TRBD1
abundance: few
v_gene: TRBV7-3
CDR3nt: TGTGCCACTGGGACAGCCCTTAATTCACCCCTCCACTTT
CDR3aa: CATGTALNSPLHF

j_gene: TRBJ2-7
d_gene: TRBD2
abundance: -
v_gene: TRBV7-9
CDR3nt: TGTGCCAGCAGCTCGGGACTAGCGGGAGGCTGCAAGCAGTACTTC
CDR3aa: CASSSGLAGGCKQYF

j_gene: TRBJ1-1
d_gene: TRBD1
abundance: -
v_gene: TRBV6-1
CDR3nt: TGTGCCAGCAGAAATTCCGGGACAGGGGGTACTGAAGCTTTCTTT
CDR3aa: CASRNSGTGGTEAFF

j_gene: TRBJ2-3
d_gene: -
abundance: -
v_gene: TRBV5-1
CDR3nt: TGCGCCAGCAGCTTGGTGGTGGGCCCAGATACGCAGTATTTT
CDR3aa: CASSLVVGPDTQYF

j_gene: TRBJ2-1
d_gene: TRBD2
abundance: once
v_gene: TRBV29-1
CDR3nt: TGCAGCGTTGAACCGGGACTAGCGGAAGCGCAGTTCTTC
CDR3aa: CSVEPGLAEAQFF

j_gene: TRBJ2-1
d_gene: -
abundance: -
v_gene: TRBV5-1
CDR3nt: TGCGCCAGCAGCTTGGGGCAGACCTACAATGAGCAGTTCTTC
CDR3aa: CASSLGQTYNEQFF

j_gene: TRBJ2-2
d_gene: -
abundance: -
v_gene: TRBV7-3
CDR3nt: TGTGCCAGCAGGCGGGACGGCGATTTCACCGGGGAGCTGTTTTTT
CDR3aa: CASRRDGDFTGELFF

j_gene: TRBJ2-3
d_gene: -
abundance: -
v_gene: TRBV7-3
CDR3nt: TGTGCCAGCAGCTTCCAACCAGGTGCCACAGGGGATACGCAGTATTTT
CDR3aa: CASSFQPGATGDTQYF

j_gene: TRBJ2-7
d_gene: TRBD1
abundance: -
v_gene: TRBV12-5
CDR3nt: TGTGCTAGTGGTCAAGACCGGGACAGGGCCTACGAGCAGTACTTC
CDR3aa: CASGQDRDRAYEQYF

j_gene: TRBJ1-1
d_gene: TRBD1
abundance: -
v_gene: TRBV27
CDR3nt: TGTGCCAGCAGTCAACAACAGGGGGGCACTGAAGCTTTCTTT
CDR3aa: CASSQQQGGTEAFF

j_gene: TRBJ2-3
d_gene: -
abundance: once
v_gene: TRBV18
CDR3nt: TGTGCCAGCTCACCAAGGTTAAGTGGGAGTCCAGATACGCAGTATTTT
CDR3aa: CASSPRLSGSPDTQYF

j_gene: TRBJ2-3
d_gene: TRBD2
abundance: -
v_gene: TRBV5-4
CDR3nt: TGTGCCAGCAGCTCCGGACTAGCGGACACAGATACGCAGTATTTT
CDR3aa: CASSSGLADTDTQYF

j_gene: TRBJ2-3
d_gene: -
abundance: -
v_gene: TRBV28
CDR3nt: TGTGCCAGCAGTTTCTTCGGTACCACAGATACGCAGTATTTT
CDR3aa: CASSFFGTTDTQYF

j_gene: TRBJ2-1
d_gene: TRBD2
abundance: -
v_gene: TRBV6-4
CDR3nt: TGTGCCAGCAGTGAGTTGGGAGGGTCGGCCAATGAGCAGTTCTTC
CDR3aa: CASSELGGSANEQFF

j_gene: TRBJ2-3
d_gene: TRBD2
abundance: -
v_gene: TRBV9
CDR3nt: TGTGCCAGCAGCGTATGGGCCCTAGCTAGCGGTGACACAGATACGCAGTATTTT
CDR3aa: CASSVWALASGDTDTQYF

j_gene: TRBJ1-6
d_gene: -
abundance: -
v_gene: TRBV19
CDR3nt: TGTGCCAGTAGTATGGGACTGCTTAATTCACCCCTCCACTTT
CDR3aa: CASSMGLLNSPLHF

j_gene: TRBJ1-5
d_gene: -
abundance: -
v_gene: TRBV7-9
CDR3nt: TGTGCCAGCAGCTTAGGCGGGGGCAGGCCGCAGCCCCAGCATTTT
CDR3aa: CASSLGGGRPQPQHF

j_gene: TRBJ2-6
d_gene: TRBD2
abundance: medium-sized
v_gene: TRBV4-3
CDR3nt: TGCGCCAGCAGTCAAAAAGGGGAGGGTAATGGGGCCAACGTCCTGACTTTC
CDR3aa: CASSQKGEGNGANVLTF

j_gene: TRBJ2-7
d_gene: TRBD2
abundance: -
v_gene: TRBV14
CDR3nt: TGTGCCAGCAGCCCGACTAGCGGGAGCGCCGAGCAGTACTTC
CDR3aa: CASSPTSGSAEQYF

j_gene: TRBJ1-1
d_gene: TRBD1
abundance: -
v_gene: TRBV18
CDR3nt: TGTGCCAGCTCACTGCAAACAGGGGCGAACACTGAAGCTTTCTTT
CDR3aa: CASSLQTGANTEAFF

j_gene: TRBJ1-1
d_gene: TRBD1
abundance: -
v_gene: TRBV2
CDR3nt: TGTGCCAGCAGTTTAGCAGGGGGACAAACTGAAGCTTTCTTT
CDR3aa: CASSLAGGQTEAFF